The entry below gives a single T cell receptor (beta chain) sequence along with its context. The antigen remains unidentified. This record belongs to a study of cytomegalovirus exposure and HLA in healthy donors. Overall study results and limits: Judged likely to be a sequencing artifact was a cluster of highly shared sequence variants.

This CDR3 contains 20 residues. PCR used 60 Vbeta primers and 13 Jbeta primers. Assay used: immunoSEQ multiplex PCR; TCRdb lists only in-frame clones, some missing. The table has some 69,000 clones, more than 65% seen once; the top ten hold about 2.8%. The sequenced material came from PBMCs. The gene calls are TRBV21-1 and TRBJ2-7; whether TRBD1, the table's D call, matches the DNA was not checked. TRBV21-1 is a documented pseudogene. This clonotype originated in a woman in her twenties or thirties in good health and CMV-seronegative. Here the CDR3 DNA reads TGTGCCAGCAGCAAAGCTACAGGGGGCGCCTCGGCGGGAGTAACCTACGAGCAGTACGTC. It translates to CASSKATGGASAGVTYEQYV.